A single sample is the source of the 16 T cell receptor beta chains below, sequenced in a study of regulatory T cells in long-lasting Graves disease (dated by TCRdb to about 2021). Library creation used multiplex PCR. Reads for this sample came from an Illumina HiSeq 4000. To build TCR beta libraries, CDR3 regions were amplified by Arm-PCR using iRepertoire HTBI primers. TCRdb passed the public sequencing reads through fastp at Q25 and MiXCR, retaining productive beta sequences. One record per CDR3 amino acid sequence lists the most common genes and DNA. Present in this sample are about 460,000 distinct CDR3 sequences, roughly 22% of which were seen just once. Of the sample, around 14% is held by the ten largest clones. Read against the paper, the sample's time point label means: persistent/refractory GD, antithyroid drugs over 5 years with positive TRAb. For both TCR sequencing and RNA sequencing, RNA was extracted from PBMCs using TRIzol.

The input for sequencing was peripheral blood mononuclear cells (PBMCs), taken when the disease was refractory, from a patient treated with antithyroid drugs. These receptors all come from a female donor with Graves disease.

The chain couples TRBV18 to TRBJ1-6, with D perhaps TRBD1 (5 bases). Germline assignment: CDR1 KGHSH and CDR2 LQKENI. Between the trimmed V and J ends, which lost 3 bases and 7 bases, there was a span of 10 bases. The CDR3 sequence is 14 residues long. The CDR3 sequence is CASSPGPANSPLHF. The CDR3 nucleotides read TGTGCCAGCTCACCGGGACCCGCAAATTCACCCCTCCACTTT.

The chain couples TRBV7-9 to TRBJ1-2; D ambiguous. Trimming took off 5 bases at V and 2 bases at J, with 12 bases between the two ends. The V gene's germline CDR1 is SEHNR and CDR2 FQNEAQ (reference sequence). This CDR3 comprises 14 residues. CDR3 in amino acids: CASSPNDRNYGYTF. The CDR3 bases are TGTGCCAGCAGCCCTAACGACCGGAACTATGGCTACACCTTC.

There are many counts of this clonotype. The genes are TRBV5-1 and TRBJ1-2; the D gene is possibly TRBD1 (6 bases). Germline-derived CDR1 and CDR2 are SGHRS and YFSETQ. Trimming left V 4 bases short and J 1 base short, with 11 bases between. The CDR3 is made up of 14 amino acids. The CDR3: CASSKQGNNYGYTF. CDR3 coding DNA: TGCGCCAGCAGCAAACAGGGTAATAACTATGGCTACACCTTC.

The chain carries TRBV28 and TRBJ1-1; D possibly corresponds to TRBD1 (6 bases). This CDR3 comprises 16 residues. V lost 2 bases to trimming and J lost 1 base, with 14 bases between them. Germline CDR1 is MDHEN and CDR2 is SYDVKM. This CDR3 reads CASSLRGDWENTEAFF. CDR3 in DNA: TGTGCCAGCAGTTTAAGGGGGGACTGGGAGAACACTGAAGCTTTCTTT.

This clonotype was detected only a few times. V usage is TRBV18 and J usage is TRBJ2-5, with D perhaps assigned TRBD1 or TRBD2 (7 bases each). Germline CDR1 KGHSH, CDR2 LQKENI. The CDR3 covers 15 residues. The V gene lost 3 bases and the J gene lost 4 bases, with 15 bases spanning the gap. In DNA form, the CDR3 reads TGTGCCAGCTCACCGGAACAGGGGAGGGGAGAGACCCAGTACTTC. This gives the protein CASSPEQGRGETQYF.

The V gene is TRBV20-1, the J gene TRBJ1-1; 7 nucleotides align to TRBD1. The junction had 8 bases not matched to a gene; V was cut back by 0 bases and J by 4 bases. This CDR3 spans 15 amino acids. CDR1 DFQATT and CDR2 SNEGSKA come from the germline V gene (reference sequence). The CDR3 here is CSARDKRQGPTEAFF. The CDR3 nucleotides are TGCAGTGCTAGAGATAAAAGACAGGGCCCCACTGAAGCTTTCTTT.

The J gene is TRBJ2-5, the V gene TRBV6-1; possibly TRBD2 for D (6 bases). This CDR3 has 14 residues. CDR1 is MNHNS and CDR2 is SASEGT in the germline V gene. Trimming took 8 bases from V and 5 from J, leaving 18 bases between them. The CDR3 reads CASRDGGIVETQYF. DNA for the CDR3: TGTGCCAGCCGGGACGGGGGAATAGTGGAGACCCAGTACTTC.

This clonotype was counted at least ten times. V is TRBV20-1 and J is TRBJ1-4; the D is unclear. The CDR3 contains 12 residues. CDR1 DFQATT and CDR2 SNEGSKA come from the germline V gene (reference sequence). The V end lost 1 base, the J end lost 4 bases, and 4 bases lay between the germline ends. The CDR3 sequence is CSARGINEKLFF. Written as DNA, the CDR3 is TGCAGTGCTAGAGGGATTAATGAAAAACTGTTTTTT.

This clonotype was seen only a few times. The CDR3 sequence is CAWSTWMNTEAFF. The CDR3, as DNA: TGTGCCTGGTCGACCTGGATGAACACTGAAGCTTTCTTT. The rearrangement links TRBV30 to TRBJ1-1; D call uncertain. V was cut by 5 bases and J by 0 bases, with 10 bases left in between. The CDR3 has 13 residues. In germline, CDR1 is GTSNPN, CDR2 SVGIG (reference sequence).

The V and J genes are TRBV13 and TRBJ2-6; D unclear. Germline V gene sequence: CDR1 PRHDT, CDR2 FYEKMQ (reference sequence). This CDR3 region has 14 residues. V lost 7 bases and J 0 bases, leaving 7 bases between the germline ends. The CDR3 sequence is CASIPRSGANVLTF. The CDR3, as DNA: TGTGCCAGCATCCCCCGCTCTGGGGCCAACGTCCTGACTTTC.

This clonotype has only a few counts. The rearrangement joins TRBV30 to TRBJ1-1; D not resolved. V lost 1 base and J 5 bases, leaving 8 bases between the germline ends. The germline V gene has CDR1 GTSNPN and CDR2 SVGIG (reference sequence). The CDR3 covers 12 residues. This CDR3 is CAWSEGGTEAFF. DNA of the CDR3: TGTGCCTGGAGTGAAGGTGGTACTGAAGCTTTCTTT.

The chain uses TRBV5-1 and TRBJ1-1; no reliable D call. The CDR3 contains 15 residues. V lost 4 bases to trimming and J lost 7 bases, with 20 bases between them. CDR1 is SGHRS and CDR2 is YFSETQ in the germline V gene. CDR3 sequence (DNA): TGCGCCAGCAGCCCTATCTCACGTAGGCCTTATGAAGCTTTCTTT. Translating it yields CASSPISRRPYEAFF. The whole variable domain, remainder taken from reference TRBV5-1 and TRBJ1-1, is KAGVTQTPRYLIKTRGQQVTLSCSPISGHRSVSWYQQTPGQGLQFLFEYFSETQRNKGNFPGRFSGRQFSNSRSEMNVSTLELGDSALYLCASSPISRRPYEAFFGQGTRLTVV.

This clonotype was detected ten times or more. CDR3 residues: CASSRETGNGYTF. CDR3 DNA: TGTGCCAGCAGCCGTGAGACAGGGAACGGCTACACCTTC. This chain joins TRBV6-1 and TRBJ1-2, with 7 nucleotides matching TRBD1. CDR1 is MNHNS, CDR2 SASEGT, per germline. The CDR3 runs 13 residues. The junction had 9 bases not matched to a gene; V was cut back by 6 bases and J by 8 bases.

This clonotype was seen a handful of times. The chain is built from TRBV6-1 and TRBJ2-2; no firm D call. Trimming took off 9 bases at V and 1 base at J, with 6 bases between the two ends. CDR3 size: 12 residues. Germline loops: CDR1 MNHNS, CDR2 SASEGT. CDR3: CASRKNTGELFF. The CDR3 DNA follows: TGTGCCAGTCGCAAGAACACCGGGGAGCTGTTTTTT.

At least ten counts were recorded for this clonotype. This chain connects TRBV12-3 or TRBV12-4 to TRBJ1-1; possible D gene TRBD1, 5 bases. The CDR3 is 11 residues long. The V end was cut by 8 bases, the J end by 1 base, with 5 bases between. The CDR3 DNA is TGTGCCAGCCAGGGGAACACTGAAGCTTTCTTT. Its protein is CASQGNTEAFF.

This clonotype was seen only a few times. V and J are TRBV20-1 and TRBJ1-1; D call uncertain. Trimming took off 3 bases at V and 3 bases at J, with 11 bases between the two ends. The CDR3 runs 13 residues. Germline V gene sequence: CDR1 DFQATT, CDR2 SNEGSKA (reference sequence). This CDR3 reads CSARGSFDTEAFF. Here the CDR3 DNA reads TGCAGTGCTAGGGGTTCTTTTGACACTGAAGCTTTCTTT.